This record covers a single TCR beta chain. The source of the sample is a study of T cell clones after liver transplantation. Clones were sequenced by immunoSEQ multiplex PCR, and TCRdb holds only the in-frame ones, with some missing. The repertoire includes roughly 67,000 clones, 92% of them detected once, and 0.95% to 1% sits in the top ten. The material sequenced was CD4+ T cells from blood, taken about 27 months after liver transplant. The clonotype originates from a human patient who received a liver transplant. Among the T cells, some may be from the graft donor.

The CDR3 is CASSPGAADEQFF. The DNA for the CDR3 is TGTGCCAGCTCCCCCGGGGCGGCGGATGAGCAGTTCTTC. The chain recombines TRBV18 with TRBJ2-1; the D call may be TRBD1 or TRBD2 (5 bases each). The CDR3 sequence is 13 residues long. CDR1 KGHSH and CDR2 LQKENI come from the germline V gene. V lost 6 bases to trimming and J lost 8 bases, with 14 bases between them.